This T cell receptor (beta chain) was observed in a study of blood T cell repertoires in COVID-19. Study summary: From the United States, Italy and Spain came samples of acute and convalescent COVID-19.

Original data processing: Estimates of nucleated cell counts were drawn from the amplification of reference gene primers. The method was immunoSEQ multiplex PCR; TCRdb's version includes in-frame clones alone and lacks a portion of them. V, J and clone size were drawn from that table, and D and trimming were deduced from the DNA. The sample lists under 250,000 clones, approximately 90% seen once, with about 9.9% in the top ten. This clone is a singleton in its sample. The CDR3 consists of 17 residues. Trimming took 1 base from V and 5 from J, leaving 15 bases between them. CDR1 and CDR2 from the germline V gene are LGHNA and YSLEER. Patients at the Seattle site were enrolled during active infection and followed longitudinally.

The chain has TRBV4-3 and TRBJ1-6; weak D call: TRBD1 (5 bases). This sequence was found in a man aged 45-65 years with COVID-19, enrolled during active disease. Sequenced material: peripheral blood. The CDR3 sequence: CASSQASSGVDNSPLHF. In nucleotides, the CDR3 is TGCGCCAGCAGCCAAGCGTCTTCGGGGGTTGATAATTCACCCCTCCACTTT.